Detailed here is one T cell receptor beta chain. This record belongs to a study of T cells after yellow fever vaccination. Germline V CDR1 and CDR2: SGHTA, FQGNSA. The CDR3 sequence is 16 residues long. Trimming cost V 4 bases and J 1 base, with 16 bases left between them. One entry per CDR3 protein results from TCRdb running MiXCR on the 5' RACE reads. The sample shows 150,000 to 200,000 distinct CDR3 sequences, roughly 6.2% of them seen only once. The chain is built from TRBV7-2 and TRBJ2-5, with unresolved D. Sequences were derived from CD4+ T cells sorted from PBMCs, sampled on the day of the first yellow fever vaccination. This TCR derives from a man between 18 and 35 years old who received the YFV17D yellow fever vaccine. CDR3 DNA: TGTGCCAGCAGCTCCCGTAACCACGGACCCCAAGAGACCCAGTACTTC. This codes for CASSSRNHGPQETQYF.